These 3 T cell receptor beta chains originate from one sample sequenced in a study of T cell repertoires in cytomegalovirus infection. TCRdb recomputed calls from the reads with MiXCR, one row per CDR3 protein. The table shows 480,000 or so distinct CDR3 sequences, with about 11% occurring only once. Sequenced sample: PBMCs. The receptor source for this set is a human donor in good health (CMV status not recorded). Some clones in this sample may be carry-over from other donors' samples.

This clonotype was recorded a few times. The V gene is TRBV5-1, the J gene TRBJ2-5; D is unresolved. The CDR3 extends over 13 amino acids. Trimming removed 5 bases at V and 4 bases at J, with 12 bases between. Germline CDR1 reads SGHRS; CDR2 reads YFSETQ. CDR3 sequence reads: CASSRERGETQYF. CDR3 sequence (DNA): TGCGCCAGCAGTCGAGAGCGTGGAGAGACCCAGTACTTC.

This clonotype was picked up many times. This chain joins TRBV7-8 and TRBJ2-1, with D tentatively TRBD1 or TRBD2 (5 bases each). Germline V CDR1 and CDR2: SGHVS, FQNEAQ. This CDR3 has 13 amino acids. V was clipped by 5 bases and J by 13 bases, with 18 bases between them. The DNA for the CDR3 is TGTGCCAGCAGCCCCTCCGGGACCAGAGGCCAGTTCTTC. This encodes CASSPSGTRGQFF.

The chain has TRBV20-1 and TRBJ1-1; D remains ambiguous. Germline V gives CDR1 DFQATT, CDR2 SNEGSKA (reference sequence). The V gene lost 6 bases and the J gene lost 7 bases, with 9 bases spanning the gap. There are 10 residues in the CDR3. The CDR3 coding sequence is TGCAGTGCGAGTAACCTTGAAGCTTTCTTT. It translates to CSASNLEAFF.